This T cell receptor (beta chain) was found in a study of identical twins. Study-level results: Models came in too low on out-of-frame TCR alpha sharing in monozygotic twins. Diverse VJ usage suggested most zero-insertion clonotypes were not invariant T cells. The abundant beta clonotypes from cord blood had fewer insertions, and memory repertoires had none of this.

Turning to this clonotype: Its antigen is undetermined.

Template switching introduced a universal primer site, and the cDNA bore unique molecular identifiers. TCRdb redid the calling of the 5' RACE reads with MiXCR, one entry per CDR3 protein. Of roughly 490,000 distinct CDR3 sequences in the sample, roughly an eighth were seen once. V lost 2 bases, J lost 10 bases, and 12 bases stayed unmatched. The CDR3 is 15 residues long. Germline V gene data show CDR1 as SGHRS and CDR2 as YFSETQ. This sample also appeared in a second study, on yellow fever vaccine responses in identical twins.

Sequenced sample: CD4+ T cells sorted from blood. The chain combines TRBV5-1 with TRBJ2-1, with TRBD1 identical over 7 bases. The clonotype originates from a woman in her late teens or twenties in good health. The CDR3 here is CASSLSTGERGEQFF. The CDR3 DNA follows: TGCGCCAGCAGCTTATCAACAGGGGAGCGAGGCGAGCAGTTCTTC.